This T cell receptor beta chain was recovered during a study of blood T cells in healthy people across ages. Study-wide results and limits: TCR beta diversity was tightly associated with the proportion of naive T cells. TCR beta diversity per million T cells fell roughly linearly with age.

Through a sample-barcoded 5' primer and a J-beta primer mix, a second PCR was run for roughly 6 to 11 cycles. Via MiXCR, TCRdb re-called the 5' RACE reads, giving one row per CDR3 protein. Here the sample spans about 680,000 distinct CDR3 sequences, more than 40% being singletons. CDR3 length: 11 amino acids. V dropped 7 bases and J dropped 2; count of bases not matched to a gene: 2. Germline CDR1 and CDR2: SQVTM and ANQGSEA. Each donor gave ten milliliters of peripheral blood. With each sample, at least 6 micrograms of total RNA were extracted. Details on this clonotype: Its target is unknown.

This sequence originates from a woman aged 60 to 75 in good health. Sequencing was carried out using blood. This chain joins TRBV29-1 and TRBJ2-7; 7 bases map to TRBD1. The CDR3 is CSGGQTYEQYF. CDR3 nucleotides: TGCAGCGGGGGACAGACCTACGAGCAGTACTTC.